The 14 T cell receptor beta chains below come from one sample, sequenced in a study of T cells in Graves' hyperthyroidism and ophthalmopathy. Amplified regions were TCR beta CDR3 sequences from RNA transcripts. The HTBI primer set drove a first-round RT-PCR of the TCR CDR3. In TCRdb, the multiplex PCR reads were re-called with MiXCR into one record per CDR3 protein. The profile covers a few hundred thousand distinct CDR3 sequences, with 15% to 19% appearing a single time and 7.3% taken by the ten largest. The sequenced sample was blood. The origin of the receptors is a woman in her thirties with Graves' hyperthyroidism.

This clonotype was observed a few times. This rearrangement joins TRBV14 to TRBJ2-1; D not resolved. The V end lost 8 bases, the J end lost 0 bases, and 8 bases lay between the germline ends. CDR3 length: 13 residues. CDR1 is SGHDN, CDR2 FVKESK, per germline. The CDR3, as DNA: TGTGCCAGCCGACTGAGCTCCTACAATGAGCAGTTCTTC. It encodes CASRLSSYNEQFF.

This clonotype was recorded a few times. V is TRBV5-1 and J is TRBJ2-7; TRBD2 agrees at 7 bases. The J segment lost 3 bases and the V segment lost 0 bases, leaving 12 bases of the junction unmatched. Germline CDR1 and CDR2: SGHRS and YFSETQ. The length of the CDR3 is 17 residues. CDR3 sequence: CASSLEGTPSGIYEQYF. CDR3 nucleotides: TGCGCCAGCAGCTTGGAGGGGACGCCCAGCGGGATCTACGAGCAGTACTTC.

This clonotype appeared many times. The rearrangement joins TRBV28 to TRBJ1-5; TRBD1 matches 7 bases. V lost 6 bases to trimming and J lost 0 bases; unmatched junction nucleotides: 5. The CDR3 consists of 15 residues. The germline CDR1 and CDR2 sequences are MDHEN and SYDVKM. CDR3 in amino acids: CASSAGTVSNQPQHF. CDR3 DNA: TGTGCCAGCAGCGCCGGGACAGTTAGCAATCAGCCCCAGCATTTT.

This clonotype was seen many times. The chain recombines TRBV6-5 with TRBJ1-1, with 8 nucleotides matching TRBD1. The CDR3 sequence is 17 residues long. The V gene's germline CDR1 is MNHEY and CDR2 SVGAGI. Unmatched junction bases numbered 9, after V lost 2 bases and J lost 1 base. The CDR3 loop reads CASSYADRGWKNTEAFF. The DNA of the CDR3 is TGTGCCAGCAGTTACGCAGACAGGGGTTGGAAGAACACTGAAGCTTTCTTT.

In its sample, this clonotype was seen many times. The genes are TRBV29-1 and TRBJ2-1, with TRBD2 matching over 15 bases. Per germline, CDR1 SQVTM and CDR2 ANQGSEA. This CDR3 spans 14 amino acids. Trimming at V came to 4 bases and at J to 8 bases, leaving 3 bases not matched to a gene. DNA for the CDR3: TGCAGCGTTGGGAGGACTAGCGGGAGGGATGAGCAGTTCTTC. Translating it yields CSVGRTSGRDEQFF.

This clonotype has a count of ten or more. The chain carries TRBV20-1 and TRBJ2-5; D uncertain. Trimming took 2 bases from V and 2 from J, leaving 12 bases between them. The CDR3 extends over 14 amino acids. CDR1 DFQATT and CDR2 SNEGSKA come from the germline V gene (reference sequence). The CDR3 DNA is TGCAGTGCTAGAATCCGGGTCTGGCAAGAGACCCAGTACTTC. Its translation: CSARIRVWQETQYF.

The V gene is TRBV11-2, the J gene TRBJ2-7; 10 bases are shared with TRBD2. Losses at the gene ends were 5 bases for V and 3 bases for J; bases not matched to a gene: 10. CDR1 is SGHAT and CDR2 is FQNNGV in the germline V gene. CDR3 length: 16 amino acids. Here the CDR3 reads CASSLRTSGTIYEQYF. As DNA, the CDR3 is TGTGCCAGCAGCCTCAGGACTAGCGGAACAATCTACGAGCAGTACTTC.

This clonotype occurred a few times. The V call is TRBV9, the J call TRBJ2-5; D gene ambiguous. Germline-derived CDR1 and CDR2 are SGDLS and YYNGEE. This CDR3 is 12 amino acids long. The germline V and J ends were trimmed by 4 bases and 5 bases, with 9 bases remaining between them. CDR3 region: CASSPDLETQYF. The CDR3 region has the DNA TGTGCCAGCAGCCCCGATCTCGAGACCCAGTACTTC.

For this clonotype: A much larger clonotype is one base distant, so this may be a read error. The chain links TRBV11-2 to TRBJ2-1; unclear D gene. Trimming left V 3 bases short and J 8 bases short, with 8 bases between. CDR1 is SGHAT, CDR2 FQNNGV, per germline. The CDR3 is 12 amino acids. CDR3 region: CASSFFVHEQFF. CDR3 DNA: TGTGCCAGCAGCTTTTTCGTCCATGAGCAGTTCTTC.

There are many counts of this clonotype. The V and J genes are TRBV28 and TRBJ1-1; no firm D call. The germline V gene has CDR1 MDHEN and CDR2 SYDVKM. Trimming shortened V by 2 bases and J by 4 bases, and 8 bases separated the two germline ends. The CDR3 runs 13 residues. CDR3 region: CASSLEDATEAFF. The CDR3 coding sequence is TGTGCCAGCAGTTTAGAGGATGCCACTGAAGCTTTCTTT.

Worth noting for this clonotype: This may be a read error: a much more frequent sequence differs by one nucleotide. The J gene is TRBJ1-1, the V gene TRBV3-1; TRBD1 agrees at 7 bases. CDR3 length equals 13 residues. J gave up 6 bases and V 4 bases, and 5 bases lay outside the gene matches. The germline V gene has CDR1 LGHDT and CDR2 YNNKEL (reference sequence). CDR3 sequence reads: CASSRGQAPEAFF. DNA for the CDR3: TGTGCCAGCAGCCGAGGACAGGCCCCTGAAGCTTTCTTT.

This clonotype occurred many times. This sequence joins TRBV4-1 and TRBJ1-2, with 8 positions matching TRBD1. CDR1 and CDR2 from the germline V gene are MGHRA and YSYEKL. The J segment lost 7 bases and the V segment lost 1 base, leaving 8 bases of the junction unmatched. CDR3 length: 15 residues. The CDR3 sequence: CASSQAGQGQSGYTF. CDR3 bases: TGCGCCAGCAGCCAAGCCGGACAGGGTCAGAGTGGCTACACCTTC.

This clonotype has at least ten counts. The chain has TRBV20-1 and TRBJ2-7, with TRBD2 as a possible D gene (5 bases). The CDR3 consists of 12 residues. Germline V gene lookup returns CDR1 DFQATT and CDR2 SNEGSKA (reference sequence). Deletions cut 4 bases from V and 5 bases from J, with 12 bases between. The CDR3 protein is CSATASNNEQYF. The DNA for the CDR3 is TGCAGTGCTACCGCTAGCAACAACGAGCAGTACTTC.

For this clonotype: This may be a read error, as it is one base from a much larger clone. This sequence joins TRBV15 and TRBJ2-3; a weak D match, TRBD1 (7 bases). The V gene's germline CDR1 is LNHNV and CDR2 YYDKDF (reference sequence). V lost 4 bases and J lost 4, with 15 bases in between. CDR3 length equals 15 residues. The CDR3 DNA is TGTGCCACCAGCACAGGGGGGTCCGGAGCAGATACGCAGTATTTT. Translating it yields CATSTGGSGADTQYF.